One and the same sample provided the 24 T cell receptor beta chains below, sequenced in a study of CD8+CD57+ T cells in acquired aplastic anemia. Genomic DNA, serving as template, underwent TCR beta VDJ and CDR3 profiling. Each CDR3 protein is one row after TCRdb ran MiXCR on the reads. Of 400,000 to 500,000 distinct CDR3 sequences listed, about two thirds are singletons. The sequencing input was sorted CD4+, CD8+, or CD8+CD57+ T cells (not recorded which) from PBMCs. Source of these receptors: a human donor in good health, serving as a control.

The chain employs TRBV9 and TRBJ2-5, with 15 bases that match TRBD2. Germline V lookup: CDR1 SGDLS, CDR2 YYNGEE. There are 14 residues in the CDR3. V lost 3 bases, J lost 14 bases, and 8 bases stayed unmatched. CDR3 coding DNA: TGTGCCAGCAGCGCTGGGACTAGCGGGGGGACCCCCTACTTC. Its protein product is CASSAGTSGGTPYF.

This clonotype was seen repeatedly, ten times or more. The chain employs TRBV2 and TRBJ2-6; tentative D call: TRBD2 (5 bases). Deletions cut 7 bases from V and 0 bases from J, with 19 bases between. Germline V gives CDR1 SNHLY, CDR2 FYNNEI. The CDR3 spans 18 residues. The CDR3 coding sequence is TGTGCCAGCAACGAGTGGAGGTTTCTTTCCTCTGGGGCCAACGTCCTGACTTTC. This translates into CASNEWRFLSSGANVLTF.

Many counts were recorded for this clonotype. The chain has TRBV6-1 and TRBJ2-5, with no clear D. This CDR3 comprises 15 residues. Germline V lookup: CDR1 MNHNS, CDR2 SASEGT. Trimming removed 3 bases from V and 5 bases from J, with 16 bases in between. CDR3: CASSEGLGIGETQYF. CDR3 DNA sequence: TGTGCCAGCAGTGAGGGTTTAGGGATCGGGGAGACCCAGTACTTC.

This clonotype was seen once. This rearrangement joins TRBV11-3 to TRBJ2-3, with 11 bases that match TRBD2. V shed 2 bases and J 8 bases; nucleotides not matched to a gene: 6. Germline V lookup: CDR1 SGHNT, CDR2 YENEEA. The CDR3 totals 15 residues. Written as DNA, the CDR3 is TGTGCCAGCAGCTTAACTAGCGGGGGCATCCCTACGCAGTATTTT. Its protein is CASSLTSGGIPTQYF.

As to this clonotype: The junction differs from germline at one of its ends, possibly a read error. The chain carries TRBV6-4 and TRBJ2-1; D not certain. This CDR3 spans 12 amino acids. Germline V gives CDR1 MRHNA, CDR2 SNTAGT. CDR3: CASRNFNNEQSF. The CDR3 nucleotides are TGTGCCAGCAGAAACTTTAACAATGAGCAGTCCTTC.

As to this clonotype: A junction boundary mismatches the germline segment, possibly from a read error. The CDR3 loop reads CASSLDLVSPLNF. In nucleotides, the CDR3 is TGTGCCAGCAGCTTAGATCTTGTTTCGCCCCTCAACTTT. This rearrangement joins TRBV7-3 to TRBJ1-6, with D hard to call. CDR1 and CDR2 (germline): SGHTA, FQGTGA. This CDR3 is 13 amino acids long.

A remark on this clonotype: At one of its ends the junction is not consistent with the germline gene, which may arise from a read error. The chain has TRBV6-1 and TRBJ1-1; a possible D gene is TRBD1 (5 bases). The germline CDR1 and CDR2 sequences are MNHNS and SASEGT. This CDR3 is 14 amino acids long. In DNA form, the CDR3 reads TGTGCCAGCAGTGAACAGGGTATGAACACTGAAGCTTCCTTT. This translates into CASSEQGMNTEASF.

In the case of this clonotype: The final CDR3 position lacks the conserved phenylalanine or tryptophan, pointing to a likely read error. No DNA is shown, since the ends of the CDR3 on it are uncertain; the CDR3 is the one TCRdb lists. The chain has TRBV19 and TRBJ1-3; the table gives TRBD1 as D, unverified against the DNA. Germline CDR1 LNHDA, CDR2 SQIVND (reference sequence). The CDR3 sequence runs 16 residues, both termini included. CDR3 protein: CASSPPIPGYSNHPQL.

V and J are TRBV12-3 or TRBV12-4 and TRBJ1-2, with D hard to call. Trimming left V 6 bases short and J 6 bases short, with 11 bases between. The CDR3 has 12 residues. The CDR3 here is CASRRYPNGYTF. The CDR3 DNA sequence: TGTGCCAGCAGACGATATCCCAATGGCTACACCTTC.

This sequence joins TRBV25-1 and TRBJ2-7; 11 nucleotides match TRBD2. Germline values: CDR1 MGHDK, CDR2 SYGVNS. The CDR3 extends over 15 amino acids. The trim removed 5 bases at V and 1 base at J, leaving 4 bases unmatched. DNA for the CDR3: TGTGCCAGCAGTCGTAGCGGGGGGGCATCCTACGAGCAGTACTTC. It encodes CASSRSGGASYEQYF.

For the CDR3, the DNA is TGTGCCATCAGGACAGGGGGCCTCAAGTCGAGCACTGAAGCTTTCTTT. It translates to CAIRTGGLKSSTEAFF. The J gene is TRBJ1-1, the V gene TRBV10-3; 10 positions match TRBD1. This CDR3 spans 16 amino acids. Germline lookup yields CDR1 ENHRY and CDR2 SYGVKD. V was clipped by 6 bases and J by 4 bases; unmatched bases: 11.

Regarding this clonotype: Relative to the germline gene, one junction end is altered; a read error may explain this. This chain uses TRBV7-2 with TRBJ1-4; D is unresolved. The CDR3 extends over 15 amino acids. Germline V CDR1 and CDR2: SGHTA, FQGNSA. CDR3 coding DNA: TGTGCCAGCAGCGCAGCACGGAGCGGCGAGCAAAAACTCTTTTTT. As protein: CASSAARSGEQKLFF.

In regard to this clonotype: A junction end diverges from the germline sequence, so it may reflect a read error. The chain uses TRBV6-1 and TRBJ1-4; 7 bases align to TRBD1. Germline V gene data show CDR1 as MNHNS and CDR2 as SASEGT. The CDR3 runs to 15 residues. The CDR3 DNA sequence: TGTGCCACCAGTGACCACAGGGGAGCTAATGAAAAACTGTTTTTT. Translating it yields CATSDHRGANEKLFF.

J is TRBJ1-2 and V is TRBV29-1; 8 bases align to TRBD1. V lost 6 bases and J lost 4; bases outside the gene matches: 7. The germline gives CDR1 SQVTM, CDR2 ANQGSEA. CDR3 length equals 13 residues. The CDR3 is CSVRQGLSYGYTF. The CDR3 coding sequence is TGCAGCGTCCGACAGGGGCTCAGCTATGGCTACACCTTC.

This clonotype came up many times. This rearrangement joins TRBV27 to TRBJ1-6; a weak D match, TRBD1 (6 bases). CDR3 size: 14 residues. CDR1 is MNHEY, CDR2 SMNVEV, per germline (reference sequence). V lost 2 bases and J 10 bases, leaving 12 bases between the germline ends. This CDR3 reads CASSLETGISPLHF. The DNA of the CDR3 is TGTGCCAGCAGTTTAGAAACAGGGATCTCACCCCTCCACTTT.

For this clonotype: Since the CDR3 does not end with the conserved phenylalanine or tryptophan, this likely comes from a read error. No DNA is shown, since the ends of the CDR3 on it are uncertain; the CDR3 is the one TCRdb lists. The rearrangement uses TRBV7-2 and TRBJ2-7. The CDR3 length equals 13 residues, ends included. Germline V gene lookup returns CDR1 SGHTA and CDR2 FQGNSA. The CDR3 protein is CASSLQLGCASYL.

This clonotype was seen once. The CDR3 coding sequence is TGTGCCAGCAGCCTAGGTGGGGGGGGGGCCGACGATCAGCAGTATTTT. Amino acid sequence: CASSLGGGGADDQQYF. This chain joins TRBV7-8 and TRBJ2-3, with D possibly TRBD2 on 7 matching bases. The CDR3 runs to 16 residues. Deletions cut 5 bases from V and 11 bases from J, with 26 bases between. Germline lookup yields CDR1 SGHVS and CDR2 FQNEAQ.

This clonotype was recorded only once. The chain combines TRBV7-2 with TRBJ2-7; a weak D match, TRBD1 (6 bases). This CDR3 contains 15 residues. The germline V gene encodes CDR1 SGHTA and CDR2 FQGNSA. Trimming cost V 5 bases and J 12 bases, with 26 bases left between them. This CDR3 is CASSVGGQTGKETYF. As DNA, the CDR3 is TGTGCCAGCAGCGTCGGAGGACAGACAGGCAAAGAGACGTACTTC.

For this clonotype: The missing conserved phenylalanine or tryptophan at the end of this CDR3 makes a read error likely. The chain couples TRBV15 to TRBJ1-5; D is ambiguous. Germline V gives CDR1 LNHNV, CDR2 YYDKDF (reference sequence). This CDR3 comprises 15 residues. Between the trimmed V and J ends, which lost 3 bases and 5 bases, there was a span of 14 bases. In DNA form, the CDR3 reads TGTGCCACCAGCAGCGATAAGGGTGGCCATCAGCCCCAGCATCTT. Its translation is CATSSDKGGHQPQHL.

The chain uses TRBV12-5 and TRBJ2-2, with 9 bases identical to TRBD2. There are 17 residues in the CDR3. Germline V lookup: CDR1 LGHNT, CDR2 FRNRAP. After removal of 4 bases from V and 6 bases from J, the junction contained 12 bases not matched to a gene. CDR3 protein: CASGSSPPGLASGELFF. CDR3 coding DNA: TGTGCTAGTGGTTCCTCACCTCCGGGACTAGCTTCCGGGGAGCTGTTTTTT.

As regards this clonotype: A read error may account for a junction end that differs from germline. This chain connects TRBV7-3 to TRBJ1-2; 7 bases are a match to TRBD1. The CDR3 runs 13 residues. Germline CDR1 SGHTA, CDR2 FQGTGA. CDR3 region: CASSGTENSGYTF. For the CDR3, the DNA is TGTGCCAGCAGTGGGACAGAGAACTCTGGCTACACCTTC.

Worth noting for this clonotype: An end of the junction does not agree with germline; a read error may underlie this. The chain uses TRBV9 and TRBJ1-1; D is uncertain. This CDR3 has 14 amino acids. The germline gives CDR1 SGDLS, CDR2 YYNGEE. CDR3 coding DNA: TGTGCCACCAGCGCCCGTATCGGGAACACAGACCCTCTCTTT. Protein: CATSARIGNTDPLF.

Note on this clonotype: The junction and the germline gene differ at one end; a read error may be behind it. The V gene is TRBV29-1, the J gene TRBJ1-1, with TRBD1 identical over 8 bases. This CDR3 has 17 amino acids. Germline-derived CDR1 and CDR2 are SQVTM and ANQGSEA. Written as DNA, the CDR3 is TGCAGCGTTGAAGATTTCCGATTTGACAGGGGTGGCACTGAAGCTTGCTTT. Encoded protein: CSVEDFRFDRGGTEACF. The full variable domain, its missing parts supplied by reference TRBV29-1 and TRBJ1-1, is SAVISQKPSRDICQRGTSLTIQCQVDSQVTMMFWYRQQPGQSLTLIATANQGSEATYESGFVIDKFPISRPNLTFSTLTVSNMSPEDSSIYLCSVEDFRFDRGGTEACFGQGTRLTVV.

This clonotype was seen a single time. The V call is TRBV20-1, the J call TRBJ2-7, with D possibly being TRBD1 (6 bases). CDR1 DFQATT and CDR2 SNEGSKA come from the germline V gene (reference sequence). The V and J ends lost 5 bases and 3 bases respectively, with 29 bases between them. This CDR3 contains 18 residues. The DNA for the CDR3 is TGCAGTGCTGGGGCCACAGGGATTGAGGACCGGCCGATCTACGAGCAGTACTTC. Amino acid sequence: CSAGATGIEDRPIYEQYF.